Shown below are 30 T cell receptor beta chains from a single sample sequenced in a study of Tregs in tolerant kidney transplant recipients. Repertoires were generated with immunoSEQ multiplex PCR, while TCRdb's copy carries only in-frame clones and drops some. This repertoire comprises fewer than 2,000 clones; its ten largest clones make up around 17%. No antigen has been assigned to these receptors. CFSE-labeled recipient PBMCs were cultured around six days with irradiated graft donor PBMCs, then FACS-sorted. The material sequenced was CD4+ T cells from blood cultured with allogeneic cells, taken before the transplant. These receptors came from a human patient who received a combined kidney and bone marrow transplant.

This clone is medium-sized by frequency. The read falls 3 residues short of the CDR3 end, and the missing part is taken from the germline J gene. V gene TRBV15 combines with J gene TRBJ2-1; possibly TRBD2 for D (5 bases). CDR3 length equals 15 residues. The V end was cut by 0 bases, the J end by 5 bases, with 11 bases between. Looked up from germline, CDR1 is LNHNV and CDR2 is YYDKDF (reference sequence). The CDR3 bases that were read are TGTGCCACCAGCAGAGAGCCTGCAGCGGACAATGAG. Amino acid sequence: CATSREPAADNE. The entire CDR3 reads CATSREPAADNEQFF.

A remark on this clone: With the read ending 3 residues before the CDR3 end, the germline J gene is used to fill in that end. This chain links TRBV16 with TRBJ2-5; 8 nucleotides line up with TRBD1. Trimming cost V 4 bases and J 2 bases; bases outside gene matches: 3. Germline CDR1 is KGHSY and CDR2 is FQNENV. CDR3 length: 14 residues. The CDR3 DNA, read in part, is TGTGCCAGCAGCCGGGGACAGGTACAAGAGACC. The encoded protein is CASSRGQVQET. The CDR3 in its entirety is CASSRGQVQETQYF.

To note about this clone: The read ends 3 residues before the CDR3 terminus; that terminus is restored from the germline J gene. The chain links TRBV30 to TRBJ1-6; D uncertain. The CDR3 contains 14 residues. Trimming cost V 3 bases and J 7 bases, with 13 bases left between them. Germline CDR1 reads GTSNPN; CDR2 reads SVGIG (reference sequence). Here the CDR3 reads CAWRRDALNSPLHF. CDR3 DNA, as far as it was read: TGTGCCTGGAGGCGGGATGCCTTGAATTCACCC.

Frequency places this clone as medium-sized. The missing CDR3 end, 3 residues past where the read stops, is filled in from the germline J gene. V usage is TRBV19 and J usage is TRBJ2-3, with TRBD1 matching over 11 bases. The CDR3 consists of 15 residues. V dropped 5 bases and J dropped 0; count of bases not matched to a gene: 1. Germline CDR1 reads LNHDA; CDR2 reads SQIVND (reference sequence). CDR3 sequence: CASSGQGASTDTQYF. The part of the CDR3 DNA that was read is TGTGCCAGTAGTGGACAGGGGGCTAGCACAGATACG.

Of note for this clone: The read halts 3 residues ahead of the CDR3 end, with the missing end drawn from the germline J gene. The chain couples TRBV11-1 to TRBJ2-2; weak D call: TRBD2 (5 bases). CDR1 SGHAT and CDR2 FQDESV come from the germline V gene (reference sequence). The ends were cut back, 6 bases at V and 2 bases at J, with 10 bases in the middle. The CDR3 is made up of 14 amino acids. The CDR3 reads CASRPGINTGELFF. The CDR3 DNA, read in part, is TGTGCCAGCAGGCCGGGGATAAACACCGGGGAG.

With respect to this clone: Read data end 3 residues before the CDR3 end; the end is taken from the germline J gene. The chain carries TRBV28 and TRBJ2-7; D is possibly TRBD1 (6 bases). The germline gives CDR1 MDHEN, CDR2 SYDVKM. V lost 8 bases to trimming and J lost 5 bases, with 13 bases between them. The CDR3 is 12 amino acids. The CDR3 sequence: CASQTGSHEQYF. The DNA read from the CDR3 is TGTGCCAGCCAAACAGGGAGCCACGAG. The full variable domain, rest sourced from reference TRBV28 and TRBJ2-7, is DVKVTQSSRYLVKRTGEKVFLECVQDMDHENMFWYRQDPGLGLRLIYFSYDVKMKEKGDIPEGYSVSREKKERFSLILESASTNQTSMYLCASQTGSHEQYFGPGTRLTVT.

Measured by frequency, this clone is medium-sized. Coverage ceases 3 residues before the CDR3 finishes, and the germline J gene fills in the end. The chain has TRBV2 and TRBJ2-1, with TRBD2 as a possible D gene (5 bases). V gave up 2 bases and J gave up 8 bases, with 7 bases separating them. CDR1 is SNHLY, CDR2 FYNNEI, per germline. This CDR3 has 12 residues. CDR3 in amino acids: CASSETADEQFF. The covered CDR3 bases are TGTGCCAGCAGTGAAACAGCGGATGAG.

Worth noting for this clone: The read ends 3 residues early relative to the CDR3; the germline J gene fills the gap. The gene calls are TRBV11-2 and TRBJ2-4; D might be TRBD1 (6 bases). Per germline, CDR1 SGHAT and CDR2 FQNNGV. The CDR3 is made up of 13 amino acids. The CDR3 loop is CASSSRGGEGQYF. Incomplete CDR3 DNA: TGTGCCAGCAGCTCCAGGGGTGGTGAGGGT.

CDR3 DNA, as far as it was read: TGCAGCGCATGGGGGGCTAATGAAAAA. Residues: CSAWGANEK. The full CDR3 is CSAWGANEKLFF. This chain joins TRBV20-1 and TRBJ1-4; weak D call: TRBD1 (5 bases). The CDR3 end is not reached by the read, which stops 3 residues before it; the germline J gene fills it in. CDR3 size: 12 residues. Germline-derived CDR1 and CDR2 are DFQATT and SNEGSKA (reference sequence).

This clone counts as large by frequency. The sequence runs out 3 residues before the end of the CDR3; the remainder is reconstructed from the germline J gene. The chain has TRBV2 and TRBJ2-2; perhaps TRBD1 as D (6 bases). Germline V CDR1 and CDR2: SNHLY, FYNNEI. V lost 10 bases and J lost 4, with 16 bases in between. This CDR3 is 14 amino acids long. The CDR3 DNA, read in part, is TGTGCCACCCCCGTTGTCAGGGGCACCGGGGAG. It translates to CATPVVRGTGE. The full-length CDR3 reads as CATPVVRGTGELFF.

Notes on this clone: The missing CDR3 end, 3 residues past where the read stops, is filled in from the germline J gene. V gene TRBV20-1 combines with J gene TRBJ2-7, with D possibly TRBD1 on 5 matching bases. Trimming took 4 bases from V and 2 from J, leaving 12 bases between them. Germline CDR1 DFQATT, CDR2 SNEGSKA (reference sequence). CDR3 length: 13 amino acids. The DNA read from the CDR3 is TGCAGTGCTAAGGGGCGCCCCACCTACGAG. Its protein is CSAKGRPTYE. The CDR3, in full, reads CSAKGRPTYEQYF.

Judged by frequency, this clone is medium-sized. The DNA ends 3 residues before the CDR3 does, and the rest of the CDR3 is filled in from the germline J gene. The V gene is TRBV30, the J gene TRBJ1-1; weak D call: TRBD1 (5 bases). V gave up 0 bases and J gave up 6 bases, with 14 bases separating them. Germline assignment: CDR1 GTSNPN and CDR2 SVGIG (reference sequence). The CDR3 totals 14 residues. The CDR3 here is CAWSVVGGSAEAFF. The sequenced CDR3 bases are TGTGCCTGGAGTGTAGTCGGGGGTTCGGCTGAA.

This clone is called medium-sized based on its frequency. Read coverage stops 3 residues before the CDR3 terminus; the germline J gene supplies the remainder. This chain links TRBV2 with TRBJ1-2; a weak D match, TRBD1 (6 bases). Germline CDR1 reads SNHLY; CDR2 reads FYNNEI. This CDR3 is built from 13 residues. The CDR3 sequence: CASKEQGAYDYTF. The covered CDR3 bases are TGTGCCAGCAAAGAACAGGGTGCCTACGAC. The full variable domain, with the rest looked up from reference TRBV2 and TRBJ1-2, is EPEVTQTPSHQVTQMGQEVILRCVPISNHLYFYWYRQILGQKVEFLVSFYNNEISEKSEIFDDQFSVERPDGSNFTLKIRSTKLEDSAMYFCASKEQGAYDYTFGSGTRLTVV.

The DNA read from the CDR3 is TGTGCCAGCAGCCCTCCGGGACAGGAC. It yields the protein CASSPPGQD. The entire CDR3 protein is CASSPPGQDYTF. This chain joins TRBV7-9 and TRBJ1-2, with 8 bases fitting TRBD1. Read coverage stops 3 residues before the CDR3 terminus; the germline J gene supplies the remainder. CDR3 length: 12 amino acids. CDR1 is SEHNR and CDR2 is FQNEAQ in the germline V gene (reference sequence).

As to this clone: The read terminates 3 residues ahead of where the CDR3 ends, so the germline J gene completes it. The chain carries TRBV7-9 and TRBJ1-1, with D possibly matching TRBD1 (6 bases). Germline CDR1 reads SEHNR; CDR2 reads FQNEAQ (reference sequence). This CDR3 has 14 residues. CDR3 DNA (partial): TGTGCCAGCGCTAGCAGCGGGGGCCAAGAGACA. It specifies CASASSGGQET. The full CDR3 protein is CASASSGGQETAFF.

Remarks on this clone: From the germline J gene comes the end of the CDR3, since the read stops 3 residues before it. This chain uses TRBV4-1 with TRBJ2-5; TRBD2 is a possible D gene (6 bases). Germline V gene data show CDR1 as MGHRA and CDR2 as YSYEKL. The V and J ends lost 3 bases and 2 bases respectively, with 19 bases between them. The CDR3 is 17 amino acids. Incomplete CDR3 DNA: TGCGCCAGCAGCCACGGGGGAACACTAGCCCGACAAGAGACC. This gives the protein CASSHGGTLARQET. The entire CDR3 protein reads CASSHGGTLARQETQYF.

The covered CDR3 bases are TGTGCCAGCAGCTTGGCCGGTAACTATGGC. The encoded protein is CASSLAGNYG. The complete CDR3 sequence is CASSLAGNYGYTF. The chain couples TRBV5-4 to TRBJ1-2; D gene ambiguous. The read ends 3 residues early relative to the CDR3; the germline J gene fills the gap. Per germline, CDR1 SGHNT and CDR2 YYREEE (reference sequence). CDR3 length equals 13 residues. The V gene lost 0 bases and the J gene lost 1 base, with 4 bases spanning the gap.

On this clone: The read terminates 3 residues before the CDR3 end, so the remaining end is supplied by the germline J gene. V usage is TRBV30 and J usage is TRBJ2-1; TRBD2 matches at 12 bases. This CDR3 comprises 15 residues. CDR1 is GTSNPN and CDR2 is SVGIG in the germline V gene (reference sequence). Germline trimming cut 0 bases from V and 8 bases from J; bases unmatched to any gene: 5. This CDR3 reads CAWSVLLAGGDEQFF. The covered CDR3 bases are TGTGCCTGGAGTGTACTTCTAGCGGGAGGGGATGAG.

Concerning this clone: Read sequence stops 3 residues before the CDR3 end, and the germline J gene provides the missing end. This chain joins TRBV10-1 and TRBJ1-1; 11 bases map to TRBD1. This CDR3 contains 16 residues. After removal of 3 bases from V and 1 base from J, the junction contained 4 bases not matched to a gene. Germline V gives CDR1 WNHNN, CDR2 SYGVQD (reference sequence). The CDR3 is CASSDGGQGANTEAFF. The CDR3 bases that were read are TGCGCCAGCAGTGATGGAGGACAGGGGGCGAACACTGAA.

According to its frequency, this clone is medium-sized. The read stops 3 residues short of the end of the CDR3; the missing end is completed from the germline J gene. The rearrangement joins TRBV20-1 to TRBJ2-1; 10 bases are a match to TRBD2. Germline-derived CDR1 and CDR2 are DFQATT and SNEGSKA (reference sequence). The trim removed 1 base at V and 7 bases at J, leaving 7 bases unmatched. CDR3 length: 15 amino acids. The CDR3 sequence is CSARVRTSGKNEQFF. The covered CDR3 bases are TGCAGTGCTAGAGTGAGAACTAGCGGGAAAAATGAG.

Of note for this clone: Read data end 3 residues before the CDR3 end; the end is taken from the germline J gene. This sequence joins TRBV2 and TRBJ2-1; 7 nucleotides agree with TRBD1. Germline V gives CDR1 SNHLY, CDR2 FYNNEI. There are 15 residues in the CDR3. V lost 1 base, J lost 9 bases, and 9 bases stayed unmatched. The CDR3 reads CASSEGEDRSGEQFF. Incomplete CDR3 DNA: TGTGCCAGCAGTGAAGGAGAGGACAGGTCGGGTGAG.

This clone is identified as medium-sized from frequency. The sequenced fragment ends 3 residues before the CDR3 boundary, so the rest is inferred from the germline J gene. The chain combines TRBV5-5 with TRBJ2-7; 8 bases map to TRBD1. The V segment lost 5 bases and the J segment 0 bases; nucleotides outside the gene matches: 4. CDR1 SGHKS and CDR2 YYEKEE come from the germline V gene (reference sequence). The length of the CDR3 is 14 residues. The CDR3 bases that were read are TGTGCCAGCAGGGGACAGGCCTTCTCCTACGAG. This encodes CASRGQAFSYE. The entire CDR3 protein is CASRGQAFSYEQYF.

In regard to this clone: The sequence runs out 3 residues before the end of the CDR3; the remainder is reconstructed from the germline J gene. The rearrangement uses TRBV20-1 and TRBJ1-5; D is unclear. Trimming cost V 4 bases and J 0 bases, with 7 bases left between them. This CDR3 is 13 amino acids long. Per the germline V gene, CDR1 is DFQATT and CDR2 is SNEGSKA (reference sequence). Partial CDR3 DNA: TGCAGTGCTAACCAGTATAGCAATCAGCCC. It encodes CSANQYSNQP. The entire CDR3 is CSANQYSNQPQHF.

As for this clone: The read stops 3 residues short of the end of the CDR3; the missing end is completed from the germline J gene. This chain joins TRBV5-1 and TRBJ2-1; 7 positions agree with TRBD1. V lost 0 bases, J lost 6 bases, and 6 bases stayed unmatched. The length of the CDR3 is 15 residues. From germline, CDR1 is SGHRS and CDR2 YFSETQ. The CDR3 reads CASSLEGGAGNEQFF. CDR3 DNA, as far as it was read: TGCGCCAGCAGCTTGGAAGGGGGCGCAGGCAATGAG.

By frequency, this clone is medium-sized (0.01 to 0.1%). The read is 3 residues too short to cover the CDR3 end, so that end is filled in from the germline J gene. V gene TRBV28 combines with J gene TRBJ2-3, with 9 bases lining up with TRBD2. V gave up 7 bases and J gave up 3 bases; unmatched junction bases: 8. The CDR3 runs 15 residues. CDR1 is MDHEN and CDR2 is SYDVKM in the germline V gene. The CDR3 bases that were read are TGTGCCAGCAAGACCTGGACTAGCGCGACAGATACG. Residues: CASKTWTSATDT. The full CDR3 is CASKTWTSATDTQYF.

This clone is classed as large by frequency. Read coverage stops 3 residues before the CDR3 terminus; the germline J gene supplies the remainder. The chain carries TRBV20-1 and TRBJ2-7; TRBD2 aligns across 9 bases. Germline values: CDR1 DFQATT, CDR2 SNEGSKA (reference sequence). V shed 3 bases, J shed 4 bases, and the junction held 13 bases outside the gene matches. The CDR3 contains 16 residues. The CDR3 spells CSARQANSGGSYEQYF. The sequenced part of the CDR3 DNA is TGCAGTGCTAGGCAGGCCAATAGCGGGGGAAGTTACGAG.

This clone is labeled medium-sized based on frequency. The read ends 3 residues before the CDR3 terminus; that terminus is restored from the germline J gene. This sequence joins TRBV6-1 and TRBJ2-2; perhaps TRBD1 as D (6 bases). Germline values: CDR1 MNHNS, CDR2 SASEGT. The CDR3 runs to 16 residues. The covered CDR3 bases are TGTGCCAGCAGTGAAGCATCAGGGGTGGCTAATGAAAAG. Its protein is CASSEASGVANEK. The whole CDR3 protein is CASSEASGVANEKLFF.

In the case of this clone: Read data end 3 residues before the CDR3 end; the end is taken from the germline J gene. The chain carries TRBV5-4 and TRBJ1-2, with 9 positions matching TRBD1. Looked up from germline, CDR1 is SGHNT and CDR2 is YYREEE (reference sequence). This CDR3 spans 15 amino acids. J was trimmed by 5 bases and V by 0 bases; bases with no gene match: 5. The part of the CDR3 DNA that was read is TGTGCCAGCAGCTTGGGGGACAGGGAAAGATATGGC. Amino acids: CASSLGDRERYG. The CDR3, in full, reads CASSLGDRERYGYTF.

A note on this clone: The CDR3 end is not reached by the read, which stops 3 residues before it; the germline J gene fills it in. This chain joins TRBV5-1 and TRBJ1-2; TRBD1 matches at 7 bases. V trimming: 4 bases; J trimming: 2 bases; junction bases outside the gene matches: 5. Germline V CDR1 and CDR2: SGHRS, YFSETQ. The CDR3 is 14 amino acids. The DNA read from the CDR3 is TGCGCCAGCAGCCCCGCGACAGGGAACTATGGC. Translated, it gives CASSPATGNYG. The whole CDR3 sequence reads CASSPATGNYGYTF.

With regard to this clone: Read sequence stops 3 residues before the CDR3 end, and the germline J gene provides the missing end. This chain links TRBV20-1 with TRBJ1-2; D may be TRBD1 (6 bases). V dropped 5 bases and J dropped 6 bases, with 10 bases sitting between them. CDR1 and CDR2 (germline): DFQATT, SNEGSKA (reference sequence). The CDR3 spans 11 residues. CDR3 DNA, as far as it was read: TGCAGTGCTGCCAGGGGAGATGGC. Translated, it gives CSAARGDG. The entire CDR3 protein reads CSAARGDGYTF.